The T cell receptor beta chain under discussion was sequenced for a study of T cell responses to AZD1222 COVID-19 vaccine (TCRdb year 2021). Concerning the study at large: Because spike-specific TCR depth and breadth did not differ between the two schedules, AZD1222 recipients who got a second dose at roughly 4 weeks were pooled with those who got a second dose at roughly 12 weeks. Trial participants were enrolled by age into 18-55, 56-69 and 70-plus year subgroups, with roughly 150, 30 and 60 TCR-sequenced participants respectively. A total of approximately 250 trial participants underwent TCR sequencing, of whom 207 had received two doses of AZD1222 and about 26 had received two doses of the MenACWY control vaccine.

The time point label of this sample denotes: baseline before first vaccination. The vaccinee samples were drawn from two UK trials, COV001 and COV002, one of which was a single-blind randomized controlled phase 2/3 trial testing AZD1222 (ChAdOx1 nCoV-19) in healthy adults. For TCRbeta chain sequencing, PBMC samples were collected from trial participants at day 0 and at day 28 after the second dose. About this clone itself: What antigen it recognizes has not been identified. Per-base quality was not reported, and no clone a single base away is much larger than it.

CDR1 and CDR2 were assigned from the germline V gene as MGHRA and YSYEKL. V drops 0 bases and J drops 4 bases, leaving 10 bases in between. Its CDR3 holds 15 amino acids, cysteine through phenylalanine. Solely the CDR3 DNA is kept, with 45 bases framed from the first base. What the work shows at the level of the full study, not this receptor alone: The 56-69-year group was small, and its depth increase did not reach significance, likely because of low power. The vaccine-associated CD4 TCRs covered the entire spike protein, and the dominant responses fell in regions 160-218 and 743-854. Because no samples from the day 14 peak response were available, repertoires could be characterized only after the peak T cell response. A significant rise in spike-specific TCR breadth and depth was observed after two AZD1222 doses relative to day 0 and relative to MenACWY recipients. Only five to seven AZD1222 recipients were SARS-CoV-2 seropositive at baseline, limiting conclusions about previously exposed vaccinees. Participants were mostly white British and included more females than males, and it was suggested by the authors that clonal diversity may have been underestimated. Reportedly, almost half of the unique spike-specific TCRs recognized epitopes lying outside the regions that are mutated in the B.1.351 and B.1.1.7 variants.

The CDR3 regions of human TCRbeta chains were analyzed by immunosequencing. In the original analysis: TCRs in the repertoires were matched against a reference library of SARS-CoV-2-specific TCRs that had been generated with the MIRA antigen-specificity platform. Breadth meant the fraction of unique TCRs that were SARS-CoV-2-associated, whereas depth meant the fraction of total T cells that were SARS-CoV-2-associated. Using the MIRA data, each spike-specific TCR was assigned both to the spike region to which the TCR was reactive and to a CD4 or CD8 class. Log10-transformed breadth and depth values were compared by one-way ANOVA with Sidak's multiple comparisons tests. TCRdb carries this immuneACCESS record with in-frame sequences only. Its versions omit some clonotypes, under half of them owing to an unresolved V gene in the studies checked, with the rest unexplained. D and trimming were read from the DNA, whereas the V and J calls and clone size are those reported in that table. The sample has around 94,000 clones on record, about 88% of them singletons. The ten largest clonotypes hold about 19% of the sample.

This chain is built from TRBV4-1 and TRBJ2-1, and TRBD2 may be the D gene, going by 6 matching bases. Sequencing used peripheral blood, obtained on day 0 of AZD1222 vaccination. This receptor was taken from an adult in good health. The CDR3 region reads CASSQEAGPYNEQFF. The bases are TGCGCCAGCAGCCAAGAAGCGGGTCCGTACAATGAGCAGTTCTTC.